Below, one T cell receptor (beta chain) is given with its context. The target antigen is unknown. The V gene lost 3 bases and the J gene lost 3 bases, with 9 bases spanning the gap. The CDR3 has 13 residues. Germline CDR1 reads DFQATT; CDR2 reads SNEGSKA (reference sequence). TCRbeta library preparation incorporated unique molecular identifiers. TCRdb processed the PCR reads anew with MiXCR; each CDR3 protein has one entry. Among 440,000 or so distinct CDR3 sequences listed, around two fifths were seen once. This entry belongs to a study of T-cell reconstitution after alpha-beta-depleted transplantation in children. General study findings and limits: There were some patients whose high TCRbeta diversity at day 60 came from surviving recipient T cells and thymic progenitors. Among T cells one year after transplant, newly produced cells accounted for most counts and diversity. Several hundred graft clones that had expanded were reportedly the source of alpha-beta T cells about two months after transplant.

The chain joins TRBV20-1 to TRBJ2-1; no clear D. This sequence originates from a girl aged 2-10 years with aplastic anemia, due to receive a stem cell transplant. The sequenced sample was PBMCs, obtained before TCRalphabeta/CD19-depleted stem cell transplant. The chain's CDR3 is CSASPAYYNEQFF. DNA of the CDR3: TGCAGTGCTAGCCCCGCTTACTACAATGAGCAGTTCTTC.